Shown below are 25 T cell receptor beta chains from a single sample sequenced in a study of T cells after yellow fever vaccination (dated by TCRdb to about 2019). Library construction relied on 5' RACE. The reads were generated on an Illumina HiSeq 2500. Clones were called with MiXCR by TCRdb after fastp trimmed the public reads at Q25, and only in-frame beta chains were retained. Rows are unified per CDR3 protein, each entry keeping the most common DNA and genes. Within this sample are about 500,000 distinct CDR3 sequences, with around a sixth of them counted one time only. Roughly 17% of the sample belongs to the ten largest clones. The treatment or condition label for this specimen denotes: live attenuated yellow fever vaccine strain. This specimen was PBMCs, taken about 5 days after the first yellow fever vaccination. The source of these receptors is a man between 18 and 35 years old who received the YFV17D yellow fever vaccine.

This chain links TRBV5-1 with TRBJ2-3; D may be TRBD1 (6 bases). CDR3 size: 16 residues. Trimming stripped 2 bases from V and 2 bases from J, with 15 bases between. Per the germline V gene, CDR1 is SGHRS and CDR2 is YFSETQ. The CDR3: CASSFRTAQDTDTQYF. The DNA of the CDR3 is TGCGCCAGCAGCTTTAGGACAGCCCAAGACACAGATACGCAGTATTTT.

This clonotype came up a few times. The J gene is TRBJ2-7, the V gene TRBV5-1; a possible D gene is TRBD1 (5 bases). Germline V gene data show CDR1 as SGHRS and CDR2 as YFSETQ. The CDR3 is 15 residues long. Trimming took off 0 bases at V and 0 bases at J, with 10 bases between the two ends. CDR3 coding DNA: TGCGCCAGCAGCTTGGCCACAGGTACCTCCTACGAGCAGTACTTC. Its protein is CASSLATGTSYEQYF.

The CDR3 sequence: CASSLFFLGQGNEKLFF. Here the CDR3 DNA reads TGTGCCAGCAGCTTATTTTTTCTCGGACAGGGGAATGAAAAACTGTTTTTT. The chain uses TRBV7-2 and TRBJ1-4; 9 nucleotides match TRBD1. CDR1 and CDR2 (germline): SGHTA, FQGNSA. The CDR3 has 17 residues. V lost 2 bases, J lost 5 bases, and 9 bases stayed unmatched.

This clonotype was found a few times. V and J are TRBV20-1 and TRBJ2-3; 11 bases agree with TRBD2. The CDR3 has 15 amino acids. Germline V gives CDR1 DFQATT, CDR2 SNEGSKA (reference sequence). V gave up 8 bases and J gave up 2 bases; unmatched junction bases: 9. CDR3 amino acids: CSTRPTSGATDTQYF. The CDR3 DNA reads as TGCAGTACCAGACCGACTAGCGGGGCCACAGATACGCAGTATTTT.

This CDR3 reads CASNSELHTGELFF. DNA of the CDR3: TGCGCCAGCAATAGCGAACTACACACCGGGGAGCTGTTTTTT. The chain has TRBV5-1 and TRBJ2-2; maybe TRBD2 (5 bases). V gave up 6 bases and J gave up 3 bases, with 12 bases separating them. Per germline, CDR1 SGHRS and CDR2 YFSETQ. The CDR3 is 14 amino acids.

The chain employs TRBV7-2 and TRBJ1-1; D gene uncertain. This CDR3 contains 12 residues. CDR1 and CDR2 from the germline V gene are SGHTA and FQGNSA. The V end was cut by 2 bases, the J end by 11 bases, with 12 bases between. The CDR3 coding sequence is TGTGCCAGCAGCTTACTTTCGGGAGCGGCTTTCTTT. It encodes CASSLLSGAAFF.

This clonotype was seen a handful of times. The V gene is TRBV9, the J gene TRBJ2-3; D unclear. Looked up from germline, CDR1 is SGDLS and CDR2 is YYNGEE. The CDR3 contains 15 residues. The V and J ends lost 4 bases and 0 bases respectively, with 12 bases between them. The DNA of the CDR3 is TGTGCCAGCAGCTCCCTATATCAGAGCACAGATACGCAGTATTTT. It specifies CASSSLYQSTDTQYF.

This clonotype has only a few counts. The genes are TRBV6-5 and TRBJ1-4; TRBD1 matches at 8 bases. Germline trimming cut 6 bases from V and 4 bases from J; bases unmatched to any gene: 7. CDR3 length equals 15 residues. Looked up from germline, CDR1 is MNHEY and CDR2 is SVGAGI. This CDR3 is CASSYQGALNEKLFF. CDR3 in DNA: TGTGCCAGCAGCTACCAGGGGGCGCTTAATGAAAAACTGTTTTTT.

This chain links TRBV7-6 with TRBJ2-5; D possibly matches TRBD1 or TRBD2 (7 bases each). The V gene's germline CDR1 is SGHVS and CDR2 FNYEAQ. V lost 4 bases and J lost 5, with 17 bases in between. The CDR3 spans 15 residues. The chain's CDR3 is CASSSGGASSETQYF. The CDR3 nucleotides are TGTGCCAGCAGCTCAGGGGGGGCTAGCTCGGAGACCCAGTACTTC.

This clonotype was seen only a few times. This chain's CDR3 is CATSTQGNEQFF. The CDR3 coding sequence is TGTGCCACCAGCACACAGGGCAATGAGCAGTTCTTC. The chain recombines TRBV15 with TRBJ2-1; a possible D gene is TRBD1 (6 bases). Per the germline V gene, CDR1 is LNHNV and CDR2 is YYDKDF (reference sequence). The CDR3 spans 12 residues. The V end was cut by 4 bases, the J end by 6 bases, with 7 bases between.

This clonotype occurred many times. V usage is TRBV2 and J usage is TRBJ1-1, with unresolved D. The CDR3 extends over 11 amino acids. V lost 9 bases and J 4 bases, leaving 9 bases between the germline ends. Germline loops: CDR1 SNHLY, CDR2 FYNNEI. The CDR3 sequence: CASGKGTEAFF. CDR3 bases: TGTGCCAGTGGGAAAGGCACTGAAGCTTTCTTT.

This clonotype showed up just a few times. The V call is TRBV13, the J call TRBJ1-2; possibly TRBD1 for D (6 bases). In germline, CDR1 is PRHDT, CDR2 FYEKMQ (reference sequence). With 3 bases removed from V and 8 bases from J, the gap between germline ends came to 16 bases. This CDR3 is built from 14 residues. The CDR3 nucleotides read TGTGCCAGCAGCTTTCTCTCTCCAGGGGAAGGCTACACCTTC. This encodes CASSFLSPGEGYTF.

In this sample, this clonotype turned up a few times. The V gene is TRBV5-1, the J gene TRBJ1-5, with D possibly TRBD1 on 5 matching bases. V lost 0 bases and J lost 5, with 12 bases in between. The germline V gene encodes CDR1 SGHRS and CDR2 YFSETQ. CDR3 size: 15 residues. CDR3 sequence reads: CASSLVGRADQPQHF. The CDR3 DNA follows: TGCGCCAGCAGCTTGGTGGGCAGGGCGGATCAGCCCCAGCATTTT.

In its sample, this clonotype was seen a few times. The V and J genes are TRBV6-2 or TRBV6-3 and TRBJ1-2, with TRBD1 identical over 9 bases. This CDR3 spans 16 amino acids. Germline assignment: CDR1 MNHEY and CDR2 SVGEGT. V lost 5 bases to trimming and J lost 8 bases; unmatched junction nucleotides: 15. Written as DNA, the CDR3 is TGTGCCAGCAGTCCACGGCTCTGGACAGGGGTGCGCGGCTACACCTTC. Its protein product is CASSPRLWTGVRGYTF.

V and J are TRBV5-4 and TRBJ2-7, with D unresolved. The V end lost 4 bases, the J end lost 2 bases, and 13 bases lay between the germline ends. The germline V gene encodes CDR1 SGHNT and CDR2 YYREEE (reference sequence). The length of the CDR3 is 14 residues. The CDR3 reads CASSREAAAYEQYF. CDR3 DNA sequence: TGTGCCAGCAGCCGCGAGGCGGCCGCCTACGAGCAGTACTTC.

The rearrangement joins TRBV5-1 to TRBJ2-7; no clear D. The CDR3 is made up of 14 amino acids. The V gene's germline CDR1 is SGHRS and CDR2 YFSETQ. Trimming left V 4 bases short and J 3 bases short, with 14 bases between. CDR3: CASSPRLTGYEQYF. The CDR3 nucleotides are TGCGCCAGCAGCCCCCGCTTAACTGGCTACGAGCAGTACTTC. Variable domain in full (rest from reference TRBV5-1 and TRBJ2-7): KAGVTQTPRYLIKTRGQQVTLSCSPISGHRSVSWYQQTPGQGLQFLFEYFSETQRNKGNFPGRFSGRQFSNSRSEMNVSTLELGDSALYLCASSPRLTGYEQYFGPGTRLTVT.

This clonotype was detected a few times. The chain joins TRBV7-2 to TRBJ2-7, with TRBD1 matching 8 bases. The CDR3 is 14 amino acids. The germline gives CDR1 SGHTA, CDR2 FQGNSA. V lost 3 bases to trimming and J lost 3 bases; unmatched junction nucleotides: 4. CDR3 in amino acids: CASSFDRGNYEQYF. CDR3 nucleotides: TGTGCCAGCAGCTTTGACAGGGGCAACTACGAGCAGTACTTC.

This clonotype has only a few counts. This chain connects TRBV2 to TRBJ2-1, with D perhaps TRBD2 (5 bases). Germline lookup yields CDR1 SNHLY and CDR2 FYNNEI. The CDR3 runs to 16 residues. Trimming pared 3 bases from V and 0 bases from J, leaving 12 bases between. CDR3 residues: CASSERAISSYNEQFF. The CDR3 nucleotides read TGTGCCAGCAGTGAGAGGGCCATTAGCTCCTACAATGAGCAGTTCTTC.

This clonotype was found a few times. The rearrangement joins TRBV7-2 to TRBJ2-5; D gene unclear. Germline assignment: CDR1 SGHTA and CDR2 FQGNSA. The CDR3 spans 15 residues. Trimming cost V 5 bases and J 8 bases, with 21 bases left between them. The CDR3 loop reads CASSPSRTQKKTQYF. The CDR3 DNA follows: TGTGCCAGCAGCCCCTCACGGACCCAGAAGAAAACCCAGTACTTC.

This rearrangement joins TRBV6-1 to TRBJ2-3; no reliable D call. The length of the CDR3 is 13 residues. Trimming pared 7 bases from V and 6 bases from J, leaving 14 bases between. Germline CDR1 MNHNS, CDR2 SASEGT. DNA for the CDR3: TGTGCCAGCACCACCCAGGTGGGGGATACGCAGTATTTT. This codes for CASTTQVGDTQYF.

V usage is TRBV11-2 and J usage is TRBJ1-3; no definite D call. V was pared by 2 bases and J by 2 bases, with 4 bases between. CDR3 length: 13 residues. Germline CDR1 SGHAT, CDR2 FQNNGV. The CDR3: CASSLFTGNTIYF. Here the CDR3 DNA reads TGTGCCAGCAGCTTATTTACTGGAAACACCATATATTTT.

The CDR3 DNA is TGCGCCAGCAGCCTGTTTCCAGGACTATCTTCAGATACGCAGTATTTT. It specifies CASSLFPGLSSDTQYF. This chain joins TRBV4-1 and TRBJ2-3, with D tentatively TRBD2 (6 bases). Germline assignment: CDR1 MGHRA and CDR2 YSYEKL. This CDR3 has 16 amino acids. V was pared by 4 bases and J by 4 bases, with 18 bases between.

The chain couples TRBV5-1 to TRBJ2-2; D is possibly TRBD1 (6 bases). The CDR3 is made up of 19 amino acids. Looked up from germline, CDR1 is SGHRS and CDR2 is YFSETQ. V lost 3 bases to trimming and J lost 2 bases, with 23 bases between them. The CDR3 region is CASSSRVTGRTPNTGELFF. DNA for the CDR3: TGCGCCAGCAGCTCCAGAGTGACAGGTAGAACGCCAAACACCGGGGAGCTGTTTTTT.

This clonotype was seen more than once but under ten times. The V gene is TRBV7-2, the J gene TRBJ2-2; no clear D. The CDR3 runs 14 residues. In germline, CDR1 is SGHTA, CDR2 FQGNSA. V gave up 5 bases and J gave up 7 bases, with 14 bases separating them. In DNA form, the CDR3 reads TGTGCCAGCAGCATTAGCCCCTCCGGCGGGGAGCTGTTTTTT. Its translation is CASSISPSGGELFF.

This clonotype was seen a few times. This chain joins TRBV29-1 and TRBJ1-1; a possible D gene is TRBD1 (6 bases). CDR3 length: 12 residues. CDR1 is SQVTM, CDR2 ANQGSEA, per germline. V was pared by 8 bases and J by 3 bases, with 13 bases between. In nucleotides, the CDR3 is TGCAGCCCGACGGGACACGACACTGAAGCTTTCTTT. This encodes CSPTGHDTEAFF. Variable domain in full (rest from reference TRBV29-1 and TRBJ1-1): SAVISQKPSRDICQRGTSLTIQCQVDSQVTMMFWYRQQPGQSLTLIATANQGSEATYESGFVIDKFPISRPNLTFSTLTVSNMSPEDSSIYLCSPTGHDTEAFFGQGTRLTVV.